The 9 T cell receptor beta chains presented below share a single source sample, sequenced in a study of T cells expressing NK-cell markers. TCRdb re-called the 5' RACE reads and catalogs CDR3 proteins one per entry, DNA excluded. Across fewer than 400,000 distinct CDR3 sequences, the top ten clones capture 5% to 5.5% of the sample. Input material: blood T cells: a sorted CD56 or NKG2C T cell subset, CD4+ or CD8+ T cells, or bulk PBMC T cells (not recorded which). The receptor set was obtained from a man aged 18-70 years in good health.

The chain joins TRBV27 to TRBJ2-4; the D call from TCRdb, TRBD1, cannot be confirmed without DNA. The germline CDR1 and CDR2 sequences are MNHEY and SMNVEV (reference sequence). CDR3 size: 13 residues. The CDR3 sequence is CASSGDRGHIQYF.

The V and J genes are TRBV7-2 and TRBJ2-1; TCRdb's D gene call, TRBD2, goes unchecked for lack of DNA. Germline loops: CDR1 SGHTA, CDR2 FQGNSA. The CDR3 is made up of 14 amino acids. The CDR3 loop reads CASSVEGLRNEQFF.

CDR3 sequence: CASKGQGRAETQYF. The rearrangement links TRBV6-2 or TRBV6-3 to TRBJ2-5; without DNA, the TCRdb call of TRBD1 cannot be checked. This CDR3 has 14 residues. Germline assignment: CDR1 MNHEY and CDR2 SVGEGT.

The rearrangement joins TRBV30 to TRBJ2-5; TCRdb lists TRBD2, though no DNA is available to test this call. Germline assignment: CDR1 GTSNPN and CDR2 SVGIG (reference sequence). The CDR3 is made up of 14 amino acids. CDR3 protein: CAWSVRGAGETQYF.

This chain links TRBV20-1 with TRBJ1-2; the D gene TCRdb calls, TRBD1, cannot be checked with no DNA. The V gene's germline CDR1 is DFQATT and CDR2 SNEGSKA (reference sequence). The CDR3 is 14 amino acids. The CDR3 sequence: CSAKTTGEFYGYTF.

J is TRBJ1-2 and V is TRBV30; the TCRdb call, TRBD1, lacks DNA for checking. The CDR3 is 15 amino acids. In germline, CDR1 is GTSNPN, CDR2 SVGIG (reference sequence). The CDR3 sequence: CAWSEGGTLINGYTF. The entire variable domain, with the rest obtained from reference TRBV30 and TRBJ1-2, is as follows: SQTIHQWPATLVQPVGSPLSLECTVEGTSNPNLYWYRQAAGRGLQLLFYSVGIGQISSEVPQNLSASRPQDRQFILSSKKLLLSDSGFYLCAWSEGGTLINGYTFGSGTRLTVV.

The rearrangement joins TRBV4-2 to TRBJ2-1. CDR3 length equals 14 residues. The germline V gene has CDR1 LGHNA and CDR2 YNFKEQ. The CDR3 protein is CASSQDLSDYEQFF.

V is TRBV2 and J is TRBJ2-7; TCRdb gives TRBD1 as the D gene, but with no DNA this cannot be confirmed. CDR3 size: 15 residues. Germline assignment: CDR1 SNHLY and CDR2 FYNNEI. The CDR3 is CASTSTGLSSYEQYF.

The chain employs TRBV6-2 or TRBV6-3 and TRBJ2-2; the D call from TCRdb, TRBD1, cannot be confirmed without DNA. The germline V gene encodes CDR1 MNHEY and CDR2 SVGEGT. This CDR3 is built from 19 residues. The CDR3 spells CASSYALTGGSSNTGELFF.